The 25 T cell receptor beta chains presented below share a single source sample, sequenced in a study of spatial heterogeneity in lung cancer. Findings and caveats of the study: Higher tumor mutation counts went along with higher counts of expanded intratumoral alpha and beta TCRs.

No antigens are known for them. A single record per CDR3 protein comes from TCRdb applying MiXCR to the 5' RACE reads. The sample lists under 20,000 distinct CDR3 sequences, 7% to 8% occurring once. Stated time point: sample taken at primary tumor resection. Sequencing was performed on lung tumor tissue, taken at surgery. The receptors were sampled from a female donor with early-stage non-small cell lung cancer.

A few counts support this clonotype. An end of the junction differs from the germline gene, which may be a read error. The chain links TRBV4-1 to TRBJ2-7; 7 bases map to TRBD1. The CDR3 runs 15 residues. Looked up from germline, CDR1 is MGHRA and CDR2 is YSYEKL. The CDR3 DNA reads TGCGCCAGCAGCAAAGACAGGGAAAGAACCTACGAGCAGTACTTC. Translation: CASSKDRERTYEQYF.

This clonotype was detected many times. V usage is TRBV6-2 or TRBV6-3 and J usage is TRBJ2-5; TRBD2 matches 10 bases. The CDR3 has 14 residues. Germline V lookup: CDR1 MNHEY, CDR2 SVGEGT. V lost 11 bases to trimming and J lost 9 bases; unmatched junction nucleotides: 15. The CDR3 nucleotides are TGTGCCTCTAAACAGCGGGGGGGCCCCGCGGCCCAGTACTTC. Its translation is CASKQRGGPAAQYF.

The CDR3 nucleotides read TGTGCCAGCAGTCACAGCGCAGGGGCCTACGAGCAGTACTTC. Protein: CASSHSAGAYEQYF. This sequence joins TRBV27 and TRBJ2-7; D might be TRBD1 (6 bases). The CDR3 extends over 14 amino acids. Germline CDR1 MNHEY, CDR2 SMNVEV (reference sequence). V was cut by 5 bases and J by 2 bases, with 13 bases left in between.

This clonotype was detected many times. The chain links TRBV20-1 to TRBJ2-2; 10 nucleotides line up with TRBD1. Trimming at V came to 3 bases and at J to 6 bases, leaving 4 bases not matched to a gene. The CDR3 covers 14 residues. CDR1 and CDR2 from the germline V gene are DFQATT and SNEGSKA (reference sequence). CDR3 DNA sequence: TGCAGTGCTAGGCGGACAGGGGGTCCCGGGGAGCTGTTTTTT. This codes for CSARRTGGPGELFF.

This clonotype was detected a few times. This chain joins TRBV12-3 or TRBV12-4 and TRBJ2-3, with TRBD2 matching over 8 bases. The CDR3 sequence is 16 residues long. Unmatched junction bases numbered 11, after V lost 5 bases and J lost 4 bases. The CDR3 nucleotides read TGTGCCAGCAGTCCCGGGACTAGGTGGCGGTCAGATACGCAGTATTTT. Translation: CASSPGTRWRSDTQYF.

Many counts were recorded for this clonotype. J is TRBJ2-4 and V is TRBV21-1. TRBV21-1 is a pseudogene. The CDR3 covers 18 residues. In nucleotides, the CDR3 is TGTGCCAGCAGCAGGTCCTTGAGTAGGGTCCTAGCCAAAAACATTCAGTACTTC. Translation: CASSRSLSRVLAKNIQYF.

The chain carries TRBV9 and TRBJ2-3, with TRBD2 matching 13 bases. Germline V gives CDR1 SGDLS, CDR2 YYNGEE. Unmatched junction bases numbered 3, after V lost 3 bases and J lost 2 bases. The CDR3 is made up of 16 amino acids. This CDR3 is CASSAGLAGPTDTQYF. The CDR3 nucleotides read TGTGCCAGCAGCGCGGGACTAGCGGGGCCCACAGATACGCAGTATTTT.

This clonotype occurred many times. The chain carries TRBV6-6 and TRBJ2-1; D is possibly TRBD1 (6 bases). Germline loops: CDR1 MNHNY, CDR2 SVGAGI (reference sequence). V dropped 2 bases and J dropped 10 bases, with 6 bases sitting between them. The CDR3 is 11 residues long. The CDR3 region is CASSYDREQFF. The CDR3 nucleotides read TGTGCCAGCAGTTACGACAGGGAGCAGTTCTTC.

The rearrangement uses TRBV5-6 and TRBJ2-3, with TRBD2 matching 7 bases. The CDR3 length is 15 residues. Germline lookup yields CDR1 SGHDT and CDR2 YYEEEE. V lost 4 bases, J lost 7 bases, and 12 bases stayed unmatched. The CDR3 here is CASSPRAGVIYTQYF. The CDR3 coding sequence is TGTGCCAGCAGCCCCAGGGCGGGGGTCATTTATACGCAGTATTTT.

This clonotype was detected ten times or more. The rearrangement uses TRBV7-3 and TRBJ1-2; 7 nucleotides line up with TRBD1. Germline V gene data show CDR1 as SGHTA and CDR2 as FQGTGA. This CDR3 has 13 amino acids. The V segment lost 1 base and the J segment 8 bases; nucleotides outside the gene matches: 4. The chain's CDR3 is CASSLRQGDGYTF. Here the CDR3 DNA reads TGTGCCAGCAGCTTAAGACAGGGAGACGGCTACACCTTC.

This clonotype occurred many times. The chain uses TRBV6-6 and TRBJ2-5; D gene ambiguous. Germline V CDR1 and CDR2: MNHNY, SVGAGI (reference sequence). This CDR3 spans 12 amino acids. The V end lost 5 bases, the J end lost 4 bases, and 8 bases lay between the germline ends. CDR3 amino acids: CASSPGGETQYF. CDR3 nucleotides: TGTGCCAGCAGTCCCGGTGGAGAGACCCAGTACTTC.

This clonotype occurred many times. The V and J genes are TRBV5-1 and TRBJ2-2, with 10 bases identical to TRBD2. Trimming cost V 0 bases and J 4 bases; bases outside gene matches: 9. This CDR3 comprises 18 residues. Germline loops: CDR1 SGHRS, CDR2 YFSETQ. This CDR3 reads CASSLASGGAVSTGELFF. Written as DNA, the CDR3 is TGCGCCAGCAGCTTGGCCAGCGGGGGGGCCGTAAGCACCGGGGAGCTGTTTTTT.

This clonotype was recorded many times. This rearrangement joins TRBV12-3 or TRBV12-4 to TRBJ2-3, with 7 bases lining up with TRBD2. The junction had 6 bases not matched to a gene; V was cut back by 5 bases and J by 7 bases. The CDR3 has 13 residues. CDR3 sequence reads: CASSGLGSNTQYF. Here the CDR3 DNA reads TGTGCCAGCAGTGGACTAGGTTCAAATACGCAGTATTTT.

This clonotype was seen many times. This chain uses TRBV12-3 or TRBV12-4 with TRBJ1-4, with TRBD1 matching 10 bases. The CDR3 extends over 15 amino acids. V was pared by 5 bases and J by 8 bases, with 8 bases of the junction left unmatched. For the CDR3, the DNA is TGTGCCAGCAGTACGACAGGGGGCTTAGCAGAAAAACTGTTTTTT. Residues: CASSTTGGLAEKLFF.

This clonotype was observed many times. This rearrangement joins TRBV4-2 to TRBJ2-5; D remains ambiguous. Looked up from germline, CDR1 is LGHNA and CDR2 is YNFKEQ. V was shortened by 0 bases and J by 6 bases, with 5 bases between the two germline ends. The CDR3 contains 12 residues. CDR3 in DNA: TGTGCCAGCAGCCAAGATGGCCAGACCCAGTACTTC. As protein: CASSQDGQTQYF.

This clonotype was seen many times. The chain recombines TRBV24-1 with TRBJ2-1, with D possibly being TRBD2 (6 bases). Trimming took off 2 bases at V and 6 bases at J, with 13 bases between the two ends. This CDR3 comprises 15 residues. Per germline, CDR1 KGHDR and CDR2 SFDVKD. The chain's CDR3 is CATSDSRRDSNEQFF. The CDR3 DNA reads TGTGCCACCAGTGATTCGAGACGGGACTCCAATGAGCAGTTCTTC.

This clonotype came up a few times. The genes are TRBV30 and TRBJ2-1; 10 bases map to TRBD2. Trimming at V came to 2 bases and at J to 3 bases, leaving 7 bases not matched to a gene. Germline assignment: CDR1 GTSNPN and CDR2 SVGIG (reference sequence). The CDR3 runs to 16 residues. CDR3 DNA sequence: TGTGCCTGGAGTCCGAAGACTAGCGGGCGCTACAATGAGCAGTTCTTC. It yields the protein CAWSPKTSGRYNEQFF.

This clonotype was observed at least ten times. This chain connects TRBV6-4 to TRBJ2-5; 13 nucleotides line up with TRBD2. The germline V gene encodes CDR1 MRHNA and CDR2 SNTAGT. Unmatched junction bases numbered 0, after V lost 2 bases and J lost 3 bases. CDR3 length: 15 residues. The CDR3 reads CASSDGTSGEETQYF. The CDR3 nucleotides are TGTGCCAGCAGTGACGGGACTAGCGGGGAAGAGACCCAGTACTTC.

The V call is TRBV24-1, the J call TRBJ2-5; D is undetermined. Per the germline V gene, CDR1 is KGHDR and CDR2 is SFDVKD. The CDR3 extends over 14 amino acids. Deletions cut 3 bases from V and 1 base from J, with 8 bases between. CDR3 DNA: TGTGCCACCAGTGATATCCGGTGCCAAGAGACCCAGTACTTC. This sequence encodes CATSDIRCQETQYF.

There are many counts of this clonotype. The chain joins TRBV6-2 or TRBV6-3 to TRBJ2-1; 7 positions match TRBD1. Trimming took 4 bases from V and 4 from J; bases not matched to a gene: 10. In germline, CDR1 is MNHEY, CDR2 SVGEGT. CDR3 length equals 16 residues. CDR3 residues: CASSSPGTAFYNEQFF. The CDR3, as DNA: TGTGCCAGCAGTTCCCCCGGGACAGCCTTTTACAATGAGCAGTTCTTC.

This clonotype was counted only a few times. A much larger clone lies a single base off, so this may be a read error. The genes are TRBV28 and TRBJ1-2; maybe TRBD1 (6 bases). CDR3 length: 13 amino acids. CDR1 MDHEN and CDR2 SYDVKM come from the germline V gene. The CDR3 nucleotides read TGTGTCACCACCGAGGGGGGGAATTATGGCTACACCTTC. Translated, it gives CVTTEGGNYGYTF.

This clonotype has a count of ten or more. The chain uses TRBV6-2 or TRBV6-3 and TRBJ2-3; D may be TRBD1 (6 bases). Trimming pared 6 bases from V and 1 base from J, leaving 17 bases between. The CDR3 extends over 16 amino acids. Germline V CDR1 and CDR2: MNHEY, SVGEGT. DNA for the CDR3: TGTGCCAGCAGCACTAGACAGGAGTGGGGCACAGATACGCAGTATTTT. Translating gives CASSTRQEWGTDTQYF.

This clonotype was observed a handful of times. The J gene is TRBJ1-2, the V gene TRBV20-1; D unresolved. The CDR3 sequence is 12 residues long. The germline V gene has CDR1 DFQATT and CDR2 SNEGSKA (reference sequence). Deletions cut 1 base from V and 1 base from J, with 4 bases between. This chain's CDR3 is CSARGINYGYTF. The CDR3 nucleotides read TGCAGTGCTAGAGGGATTAACTATGGCTACACCTTC.

There are many counts of this clonotype. The J gene is TRBJ2-3, the V gene TRBV20-1; D perhaps matches TRBD1 (5 bases). Germline values: CDR1 DFQATT, CDR2 SNEGSKA (reference sequence). This CDR3 spans 13 amino acids. The germline V and J ends were trimmed by 3 bases and 5 bases, with 12 bases remaining between them. The CDR3 loop reads CSASTGVKDTQYF. The CDR3 DNA reads TGCAGTGCTAGCACAGGTGTGAAAGATACGCAGTATTTT.

V is TRBV12-3 or TRBV12-4 and J is TRBJ1-2, with D perhaps matching TRBD1 (6 bases). The CDR3 spans 14 residues. The V end lost 7 bases, the J end lost 4 bases, and 16 bases lay between the germline ends. CDR3 DNA: TGTGCCAGCATCCGCGGGGGGGGCAGCTATGGCTACACCTTC. Translated: CASIRGGGSYGYTF.